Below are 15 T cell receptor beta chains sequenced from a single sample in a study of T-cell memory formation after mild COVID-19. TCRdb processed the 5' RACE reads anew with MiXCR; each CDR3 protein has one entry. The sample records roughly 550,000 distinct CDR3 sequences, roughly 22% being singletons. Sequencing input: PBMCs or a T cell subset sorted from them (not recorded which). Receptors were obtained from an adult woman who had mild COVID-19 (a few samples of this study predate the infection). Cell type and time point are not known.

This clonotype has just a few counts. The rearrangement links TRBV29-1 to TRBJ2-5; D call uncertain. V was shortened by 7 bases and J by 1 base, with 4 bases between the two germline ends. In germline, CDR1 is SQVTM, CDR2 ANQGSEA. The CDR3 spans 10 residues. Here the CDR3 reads CSGTQETQYF. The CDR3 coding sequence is TGCAGCGGGACCCAAGAGACCCAGTACTTC.

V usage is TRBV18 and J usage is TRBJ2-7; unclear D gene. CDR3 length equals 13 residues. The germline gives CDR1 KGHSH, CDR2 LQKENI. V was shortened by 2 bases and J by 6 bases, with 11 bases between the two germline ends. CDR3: CASSPGMGGEQYF. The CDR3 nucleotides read TGTGCCAGCTCACCAGGGATGGGTGGCGAGCAGTACTTC.

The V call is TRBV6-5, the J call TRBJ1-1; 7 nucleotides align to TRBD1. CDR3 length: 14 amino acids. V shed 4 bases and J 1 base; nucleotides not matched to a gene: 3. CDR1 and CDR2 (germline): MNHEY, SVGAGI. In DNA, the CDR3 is TGTGCCAGCAGTTGGGGACAGTCGAACACTGAAGCTTTCTTT. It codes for CASSWGQSNTEAFF.

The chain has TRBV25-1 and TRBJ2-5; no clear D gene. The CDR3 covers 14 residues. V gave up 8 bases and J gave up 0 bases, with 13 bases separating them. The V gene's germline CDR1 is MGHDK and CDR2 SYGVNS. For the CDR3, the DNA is TGTGCCAGCTCAGATAGGATTTACCAAGAGACCCAGTACTTC. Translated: CASSDRIYQETQYF.

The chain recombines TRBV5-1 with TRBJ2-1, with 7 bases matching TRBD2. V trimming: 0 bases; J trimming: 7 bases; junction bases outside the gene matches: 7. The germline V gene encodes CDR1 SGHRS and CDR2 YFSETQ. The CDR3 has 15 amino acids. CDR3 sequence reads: CASSLEGGRINEQFF. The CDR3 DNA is TGCGCCAGCAGCTTGGAAGGCGGGAGAATTAATGAGCAGTTCTTC.

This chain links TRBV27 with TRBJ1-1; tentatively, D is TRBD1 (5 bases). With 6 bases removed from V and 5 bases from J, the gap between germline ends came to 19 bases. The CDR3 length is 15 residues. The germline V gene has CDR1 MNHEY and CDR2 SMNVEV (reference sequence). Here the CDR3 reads CASSPGLGWRTEAFF. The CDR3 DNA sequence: TGTGCCAGCAGCCCGGGGCTTGGGTGGCGTACTGAAGCTTTCTTT.

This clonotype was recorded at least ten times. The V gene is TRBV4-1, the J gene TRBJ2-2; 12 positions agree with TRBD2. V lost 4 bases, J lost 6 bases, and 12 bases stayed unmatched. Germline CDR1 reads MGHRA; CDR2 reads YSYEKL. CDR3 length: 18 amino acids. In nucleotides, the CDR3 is TGCGCCAGCAGCCCATTTCCTAGCGGGGGGGCCAGACCCGGGGAGCTGTTTTTT. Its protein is CASSPFPSGGARPGELFF.

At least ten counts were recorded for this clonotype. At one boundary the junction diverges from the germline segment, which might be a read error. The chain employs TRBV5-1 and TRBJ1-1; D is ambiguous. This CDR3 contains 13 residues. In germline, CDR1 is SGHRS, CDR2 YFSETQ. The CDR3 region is CASSLVANTEAFF. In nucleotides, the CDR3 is TGTGCCAGCAGCTTAGTCGCGAACACTGAAGCTTTCTTT.

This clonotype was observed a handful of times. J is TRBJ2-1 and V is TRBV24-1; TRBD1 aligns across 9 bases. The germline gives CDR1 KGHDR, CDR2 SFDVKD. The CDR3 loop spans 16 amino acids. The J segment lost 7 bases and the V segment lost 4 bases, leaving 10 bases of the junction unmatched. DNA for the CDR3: TGTGCCACCAGTGACCCCGGGACAGGGTATAGGAATGAGCAGTTCTTC. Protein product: CATSDPGTGYRNEQFF.

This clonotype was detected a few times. For the CDR3, the DNA is TGCAGTGCTAGAGATTCGGGGGTTAGCACAGATACGCAGTATTTT. Protein: CSARDSGVSTDTQYF. The gene calls are TRBV20-1 and TRBJ2-3; tentative D call: TRBD2 (6 bases). V dropped 0 bases and J dropped 0 bases, with 10 bases sitting between them. This CDR3 is built from 15 residues. Germline CDR1 and CDR2: DFQATT and SNEGSKA (reference sequence).

CDR3 in amino acids: CASSLRFGFRINEQYF. DNA of the CDR3: TGTGCCAGCAGCTTACGGTTCGGCTTTCGAATCAACGAGCAGTACTTC. The J gene is TRBJ2-7, the V gene TRBV7-8; no clear D. CDR1 is SGHVS and CDR2 is FQNEAQ in the germline V gene. The ends were cut back, 2 bases at V and 5 bases at J, with 19 bases in the middle. The CDR3 covers 16 residues.

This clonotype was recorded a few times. CDR3 in DNA: TGTGCCACCAGTGATTTGTCCTACGGATGTCAGCCCCAGCATTTT. This translates into CATSDLSYGCQPQHF. This chain uses TRBV24-1 with TRBJ1-5, with unresolved D. This CDR3 region has 15 residues. Trimming took off 0 bases at V and 6 bases at J, with 11 bases between the two ends. Germline values: CDR1 KGHDR, CDR2 SFDVKD.

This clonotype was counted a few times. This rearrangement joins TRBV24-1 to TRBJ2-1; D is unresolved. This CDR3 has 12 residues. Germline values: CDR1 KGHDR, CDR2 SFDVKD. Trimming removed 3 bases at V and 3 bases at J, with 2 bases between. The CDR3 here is CATSDDYNEQFF. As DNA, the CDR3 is TGTGCCACCAGTGATGACTACAATGAGCAGTTCTTC.

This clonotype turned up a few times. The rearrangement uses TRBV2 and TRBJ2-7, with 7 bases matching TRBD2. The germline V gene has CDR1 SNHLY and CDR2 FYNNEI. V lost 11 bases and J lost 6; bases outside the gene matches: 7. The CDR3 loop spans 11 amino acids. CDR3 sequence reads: CAGLVRGEQYF. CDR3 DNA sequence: TGTGCCGGACTAGTGAGGGGCGAGCAGTACTTC.

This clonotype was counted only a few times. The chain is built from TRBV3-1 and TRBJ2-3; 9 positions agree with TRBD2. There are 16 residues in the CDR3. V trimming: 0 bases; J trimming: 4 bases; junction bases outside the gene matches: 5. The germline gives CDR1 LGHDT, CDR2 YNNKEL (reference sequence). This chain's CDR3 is CASSQDLAGVSDTQYF. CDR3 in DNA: TGTGCCAGCAGCCAAGATTTAGCGGGAGTGTCAGATACGCAGTATTTT.